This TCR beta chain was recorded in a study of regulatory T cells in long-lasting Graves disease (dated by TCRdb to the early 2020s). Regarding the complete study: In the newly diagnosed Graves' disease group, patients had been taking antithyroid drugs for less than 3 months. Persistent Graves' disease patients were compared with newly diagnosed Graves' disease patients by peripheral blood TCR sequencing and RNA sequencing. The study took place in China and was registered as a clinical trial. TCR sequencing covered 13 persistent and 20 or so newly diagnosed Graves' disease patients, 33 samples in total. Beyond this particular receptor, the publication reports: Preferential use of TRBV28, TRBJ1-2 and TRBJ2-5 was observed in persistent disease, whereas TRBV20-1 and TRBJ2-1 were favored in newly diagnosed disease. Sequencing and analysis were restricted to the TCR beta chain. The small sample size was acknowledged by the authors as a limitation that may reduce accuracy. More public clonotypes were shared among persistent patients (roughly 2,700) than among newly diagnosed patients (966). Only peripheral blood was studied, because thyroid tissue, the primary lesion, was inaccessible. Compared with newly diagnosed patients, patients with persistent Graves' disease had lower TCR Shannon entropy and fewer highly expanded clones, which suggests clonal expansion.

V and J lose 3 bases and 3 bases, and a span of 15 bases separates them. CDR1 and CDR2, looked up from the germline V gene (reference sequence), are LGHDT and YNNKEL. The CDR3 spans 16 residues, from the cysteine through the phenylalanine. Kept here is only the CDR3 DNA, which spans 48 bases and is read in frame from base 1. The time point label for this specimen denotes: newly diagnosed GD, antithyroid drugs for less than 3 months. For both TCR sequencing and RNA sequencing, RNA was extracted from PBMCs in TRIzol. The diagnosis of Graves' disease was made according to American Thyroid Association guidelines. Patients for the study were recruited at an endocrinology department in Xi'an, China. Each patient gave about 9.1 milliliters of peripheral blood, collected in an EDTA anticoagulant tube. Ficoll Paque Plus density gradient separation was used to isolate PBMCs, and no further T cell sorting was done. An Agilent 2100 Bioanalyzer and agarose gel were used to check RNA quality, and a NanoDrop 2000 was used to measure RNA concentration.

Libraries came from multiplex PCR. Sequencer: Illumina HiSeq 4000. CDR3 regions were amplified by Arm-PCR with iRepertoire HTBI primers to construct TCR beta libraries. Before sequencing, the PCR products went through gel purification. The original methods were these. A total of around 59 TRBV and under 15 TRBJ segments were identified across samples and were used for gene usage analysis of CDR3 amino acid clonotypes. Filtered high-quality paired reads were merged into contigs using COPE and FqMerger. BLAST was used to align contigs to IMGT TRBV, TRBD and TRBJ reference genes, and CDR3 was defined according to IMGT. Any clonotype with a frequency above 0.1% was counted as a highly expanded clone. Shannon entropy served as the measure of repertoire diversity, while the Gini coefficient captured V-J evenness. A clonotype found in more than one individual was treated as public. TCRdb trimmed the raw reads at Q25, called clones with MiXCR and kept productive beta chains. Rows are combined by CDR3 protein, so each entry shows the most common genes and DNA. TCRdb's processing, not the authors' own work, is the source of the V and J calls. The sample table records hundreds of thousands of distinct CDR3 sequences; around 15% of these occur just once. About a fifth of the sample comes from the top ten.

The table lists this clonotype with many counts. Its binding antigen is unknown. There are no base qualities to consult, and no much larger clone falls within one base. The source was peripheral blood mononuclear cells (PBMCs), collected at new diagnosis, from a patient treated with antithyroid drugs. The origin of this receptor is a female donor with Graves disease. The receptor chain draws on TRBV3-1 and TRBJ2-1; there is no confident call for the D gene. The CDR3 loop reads CASSHKKRARYNEQFF. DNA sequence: TGTGCCAGCAGCCATAAAAAAAGGGCACGCTACAATGAGCAGTTCTTC.